This T cell receptor (beta chain) was found in a study of cytomegalovirus exposure and HLA in healthy donors. V dropped 3 bases and J dropped 7; count of bases not matched to a gene: 8. This CDR3 has 15 amino acids. The germline CDR1 and CDR2 sequences are MNHEY and SMNVEV (reference sequence). PCR amplification relied on 60 Vbeta primers (plus 13 Jbeta primers). TCRdb keeps only in-frame clones here, not all; method: immunoSEQ multiplex PCR. The table records around 200,000 clones, about 62% of them present only once. Sequenced material: PBMCs. This clonotype was sampled from a man aged 40-49 years in good health and CMV-seronegative. The chain has TRBV27 and TRBJ1-4, with 7 bases lining up with TRBD1. CDR3 coding DNA: TGTGCCAGCAGTTTTCGAGGGGGCCGGGCTGAAAAACTGTTTTTT. It yields the protein CASSFRGGRAEKLFF.